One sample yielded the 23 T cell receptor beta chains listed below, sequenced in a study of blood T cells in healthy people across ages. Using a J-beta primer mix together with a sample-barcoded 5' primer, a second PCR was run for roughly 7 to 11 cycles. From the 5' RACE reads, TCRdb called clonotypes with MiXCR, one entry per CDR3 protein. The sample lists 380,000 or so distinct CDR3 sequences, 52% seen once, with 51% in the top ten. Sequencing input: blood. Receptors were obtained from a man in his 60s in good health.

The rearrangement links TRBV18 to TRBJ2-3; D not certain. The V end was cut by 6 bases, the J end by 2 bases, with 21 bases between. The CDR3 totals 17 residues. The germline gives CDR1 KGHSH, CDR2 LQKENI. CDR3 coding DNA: TGTGCCAGCTCGTACGACGGCCCCGGACGGCTCACAGATACGCAGTATTTT. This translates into CASSYDGPGRLTDTQYF. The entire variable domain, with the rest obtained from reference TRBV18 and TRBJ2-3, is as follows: NAGVMQNPRHLVRRRGQEARLRCSPMKGHSHVYWYRQLPEEGLKFMVYLQKENIIDESGMPKERFSAEFPKEGPSILRIQQVVRGDSAAYFCASSYDGPGRLTDTQYFGPGTRLTVL.

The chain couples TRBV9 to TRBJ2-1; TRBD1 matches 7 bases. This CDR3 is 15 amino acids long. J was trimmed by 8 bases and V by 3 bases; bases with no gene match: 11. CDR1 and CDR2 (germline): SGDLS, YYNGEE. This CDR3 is CASSAYQQGTHEQFF. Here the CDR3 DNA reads TGTGCCAGCAGCGCATACCAACAGGGGACCCATGAGCAGTTCTTC.

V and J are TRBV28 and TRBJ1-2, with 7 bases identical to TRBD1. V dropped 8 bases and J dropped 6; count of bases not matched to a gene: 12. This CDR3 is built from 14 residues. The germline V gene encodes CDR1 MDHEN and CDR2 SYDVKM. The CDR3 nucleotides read TGTGCCAGCTCATCCGGGACAGCTTCAAATGGCTACACCTTC. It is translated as CASSSGTASNGYTF.

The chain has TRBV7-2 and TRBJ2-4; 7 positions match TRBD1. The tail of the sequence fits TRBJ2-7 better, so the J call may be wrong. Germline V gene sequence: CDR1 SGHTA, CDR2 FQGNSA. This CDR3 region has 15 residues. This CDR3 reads CASSPKGAPSYEQYF. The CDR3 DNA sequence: TGTGCCAGCAGCCCGAAGGGGGCCCCCTCCTACGAGCAGTACTTC.

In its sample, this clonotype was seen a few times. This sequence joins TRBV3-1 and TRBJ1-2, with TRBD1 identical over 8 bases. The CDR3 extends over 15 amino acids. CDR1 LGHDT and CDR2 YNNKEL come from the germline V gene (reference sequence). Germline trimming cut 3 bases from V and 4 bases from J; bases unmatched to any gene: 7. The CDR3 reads CASSQLGQGRYGYTF. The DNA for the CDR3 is TGTGCCAGCAGCCAGCTTGGACAGGGTCGCTATGGCTACACCTTC. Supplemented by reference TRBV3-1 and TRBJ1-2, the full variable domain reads DTAVSQTPKYLVTQMGNDKSIKCEQNLGHDTMYWYKQDSKKFLKIMFSYNNKELIINETVPNRFSPKSPDKAHLNLHINSLELGDSAVYFCASSQLGQGRYGYTFGSGTRLTVV.

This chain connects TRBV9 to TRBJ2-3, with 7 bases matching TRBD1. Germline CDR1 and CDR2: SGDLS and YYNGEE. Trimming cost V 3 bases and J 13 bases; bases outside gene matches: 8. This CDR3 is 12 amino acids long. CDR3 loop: CASSGRQGGKYF. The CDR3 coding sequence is TGTGCCAGCAGCGGAAGACAGGGTGGGAAGTATTTT.

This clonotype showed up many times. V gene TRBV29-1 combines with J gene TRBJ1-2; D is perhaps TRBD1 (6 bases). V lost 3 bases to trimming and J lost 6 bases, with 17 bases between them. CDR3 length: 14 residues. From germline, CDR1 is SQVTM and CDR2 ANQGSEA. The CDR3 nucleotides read TGCAGCGTTGACCTGGCAGGGGATAAGGATGGCTACACCTTC. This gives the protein CSVDLAGDKDGYTF.

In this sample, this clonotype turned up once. The CDR3 bases are TGCGCCAGCAGCCCAACTACCCTAGCGGCTAATGAGCAGTTCTTC. Its protein product is CASSPTTLAANEQFF. V gene TRBV4-3 combines with J gene TRBJ2-1; 7 nucleotides match TRBD2. CDR3 length: 15 residues. Germline CDR1 reads LGHNA; CDR2 reads YSLEER. With 4 bases clipped from V and 7 bases from J, the junction kept 10 bases outside the gene matches.

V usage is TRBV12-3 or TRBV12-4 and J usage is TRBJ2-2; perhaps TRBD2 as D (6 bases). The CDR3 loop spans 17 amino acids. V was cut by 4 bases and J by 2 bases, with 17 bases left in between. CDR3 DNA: TGTGCCAGCAGTTCCCCTCAAAGGAGGGGAAACACCGGGGAGCTGTTTTTT. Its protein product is CASSSPQRRGNTGELFF.

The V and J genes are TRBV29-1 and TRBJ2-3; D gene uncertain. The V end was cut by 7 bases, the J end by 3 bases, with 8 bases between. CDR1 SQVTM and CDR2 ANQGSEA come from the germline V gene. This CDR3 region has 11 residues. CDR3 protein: CSARVTDTQYF. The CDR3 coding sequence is TGCAGCGCGAGAGTGACAGATACGCAGTATTTT.

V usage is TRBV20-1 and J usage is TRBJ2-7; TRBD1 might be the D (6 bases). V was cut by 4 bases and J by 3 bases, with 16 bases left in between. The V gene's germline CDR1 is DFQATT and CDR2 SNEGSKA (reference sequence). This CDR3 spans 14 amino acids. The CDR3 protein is CSATSVQDSYEQYF. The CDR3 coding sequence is TGCAGTGCTACGAGTGTACAGGACAGCTACGAGCAGTACTTC.

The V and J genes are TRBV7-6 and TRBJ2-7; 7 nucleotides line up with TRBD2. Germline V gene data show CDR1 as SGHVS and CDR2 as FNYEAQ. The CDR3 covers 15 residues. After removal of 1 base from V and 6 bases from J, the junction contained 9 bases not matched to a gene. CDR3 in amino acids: CASSLGESGKREQYF. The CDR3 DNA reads TGTGCCAGCAGCTTAGGGGAGAGCGGGAAACGCGAGCAGTACTTC.

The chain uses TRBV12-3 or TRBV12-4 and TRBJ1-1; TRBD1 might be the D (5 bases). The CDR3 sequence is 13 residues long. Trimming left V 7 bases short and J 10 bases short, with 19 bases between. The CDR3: CASKTPATVRAFF. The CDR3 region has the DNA TGTGCCAGCAAAACACCGGCGACAGTTAGAGCTTTCTTT.

Here the CDR3 reads CASRRELYQETQYF. The CDR3 bases are TGTGCCAGCAGGCGGGAGTTGTACCAAGAGACCCAGTACTTC. This rearrangement joins TRBV12-3 or TRBV12-4 to TRBJ2-5, with 7 bases fitting TRBD2. V lost 6 bases, J lost 0 bases, and 4 bases stayed unmatched. The CDR3 length is 14 residues.

As DNA, the CDR3 is TGTGCCAGCAGTGATCGAAAGAGGGGGACCTACGAGCAGTACTTC. It specifies CASSDRKRGTYEQYF. The genes are TRBV25-1 and TRBJ2-7; tentative D call: TRBD1 (6 bases). Germline V gene sequence: CDR1 MGHDK, CDR2 SYGVNS. V dropped 3 bases and J dropped 2 bases, with 14 bases sitting between them. CDR3 length: 15 residues.

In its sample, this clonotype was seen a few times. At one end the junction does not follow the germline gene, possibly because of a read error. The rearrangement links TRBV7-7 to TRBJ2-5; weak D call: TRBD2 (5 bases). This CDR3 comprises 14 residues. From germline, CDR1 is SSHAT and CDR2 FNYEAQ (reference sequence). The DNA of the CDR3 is TGTGCTAGCAGCCAAACGAACCGGGAAGGGACCCAGTACTTC. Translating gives CASSQTNREGTQYF.

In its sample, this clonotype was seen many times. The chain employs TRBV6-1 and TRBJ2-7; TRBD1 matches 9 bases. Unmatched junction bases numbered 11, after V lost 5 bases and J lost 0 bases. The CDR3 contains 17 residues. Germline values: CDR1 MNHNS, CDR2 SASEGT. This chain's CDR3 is CASSRTQGQGPSYEQYF. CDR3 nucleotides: TGTGCCAGCAGTCGAACCCAGGGACAGGGACCCTCCTACGAGCAGTACTTC.

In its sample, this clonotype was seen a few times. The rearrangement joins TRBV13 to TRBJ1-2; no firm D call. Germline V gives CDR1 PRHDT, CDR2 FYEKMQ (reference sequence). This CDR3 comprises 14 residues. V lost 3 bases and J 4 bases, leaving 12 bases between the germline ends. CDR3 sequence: CASSFRVLGYGYTF. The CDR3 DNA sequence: TGTGCCAGCAGCTTTAGGGTTCTCGGCTATGGCTACACCTTC.

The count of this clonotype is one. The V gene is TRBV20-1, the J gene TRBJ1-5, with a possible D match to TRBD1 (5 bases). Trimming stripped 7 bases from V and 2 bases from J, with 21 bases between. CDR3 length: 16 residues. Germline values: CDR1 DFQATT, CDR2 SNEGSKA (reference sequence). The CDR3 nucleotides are TGCAGTGTAGGAGGCAGGGTGGTGGTTGGCAATCAGCCCCAGCATTTT. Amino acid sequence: CSVGGRVVVGNQPQHF.

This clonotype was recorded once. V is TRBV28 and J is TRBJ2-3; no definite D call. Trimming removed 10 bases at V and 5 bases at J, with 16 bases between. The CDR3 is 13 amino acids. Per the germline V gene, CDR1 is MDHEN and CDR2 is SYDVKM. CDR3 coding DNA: TGTGCCACCTGCATCGCGGACGGAGATACGCAGTATTTT. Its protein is CATCIADGDTQYF.

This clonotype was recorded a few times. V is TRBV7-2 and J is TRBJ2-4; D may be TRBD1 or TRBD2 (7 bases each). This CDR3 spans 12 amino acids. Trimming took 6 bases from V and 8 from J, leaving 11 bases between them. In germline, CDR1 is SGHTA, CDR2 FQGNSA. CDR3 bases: TGTGCCAGCAGTCCAGGGGGGGACATTCAGTACTTC. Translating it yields CASSPGGDIQYF.

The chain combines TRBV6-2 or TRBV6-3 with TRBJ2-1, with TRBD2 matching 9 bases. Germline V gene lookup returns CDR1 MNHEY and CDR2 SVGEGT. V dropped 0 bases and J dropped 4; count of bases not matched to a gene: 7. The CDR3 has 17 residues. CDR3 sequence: CASSYSGPSGIYNEQFF. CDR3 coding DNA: TGTGCCAGCAGTTACTCGGGGCCTAGCGGGATTTACAATGAGCAGTTCTTC.

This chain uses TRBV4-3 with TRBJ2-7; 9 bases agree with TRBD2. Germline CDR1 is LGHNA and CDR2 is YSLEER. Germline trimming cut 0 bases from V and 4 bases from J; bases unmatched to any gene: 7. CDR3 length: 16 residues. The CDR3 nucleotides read TGCGCCAGCAGCCAAGATAGGGCGGGAGGGCCTTACGAGCAGTACTTC. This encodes CASSQDRAGGPYEQYF.